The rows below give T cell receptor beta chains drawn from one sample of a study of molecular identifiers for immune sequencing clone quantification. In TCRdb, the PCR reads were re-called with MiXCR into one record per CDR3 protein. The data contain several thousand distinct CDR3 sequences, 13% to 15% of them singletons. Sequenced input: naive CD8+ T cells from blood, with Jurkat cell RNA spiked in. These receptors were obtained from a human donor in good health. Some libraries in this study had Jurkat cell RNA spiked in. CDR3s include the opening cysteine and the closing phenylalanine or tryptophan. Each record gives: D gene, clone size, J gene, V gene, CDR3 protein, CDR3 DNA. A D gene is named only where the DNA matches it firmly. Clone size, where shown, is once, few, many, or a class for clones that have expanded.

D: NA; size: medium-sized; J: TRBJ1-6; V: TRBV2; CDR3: CASSEATGYSPLHF; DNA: TGTGCCAGCAGTGAAGCCACAGGGTACTCTCCCCTCCACTTT
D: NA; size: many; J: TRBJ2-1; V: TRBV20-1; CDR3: CSASWKLHNEQFF; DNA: TGCAGTGCTAGCTGGAAACTTCACAATGAGCAGTTCTTC
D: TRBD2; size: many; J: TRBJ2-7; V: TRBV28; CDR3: CASSKLSGRAAFEQYF; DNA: TGTGCCAGCAGTAAACTAAGCGGGAGGGCCGCTTTCGAGCAGTACTTC
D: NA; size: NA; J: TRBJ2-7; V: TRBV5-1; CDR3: CASSLEVIPDEQYF; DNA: TGCGCCAGCAGCTTGGAAGTCATCCCCGACGAGCAGTACTTC
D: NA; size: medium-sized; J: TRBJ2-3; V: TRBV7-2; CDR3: CASSLAHGGFTDTQYF; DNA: TGTGCCAGCAGCTTAGCTCATGGGGGGTTCACAGATACGCAGTATTTT
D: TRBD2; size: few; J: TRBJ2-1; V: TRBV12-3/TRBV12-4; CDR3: CASSGVGLVDEQFF; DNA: TGTGCCAGCAGCGGAGTGGGACTAGTTGATGAGCAGTTCTTC
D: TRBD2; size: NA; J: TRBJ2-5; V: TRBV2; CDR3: CAGSGAGTSAETQYF; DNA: TGTGCCGGCAGTGGTGCCGGGACTAGCGCAGAGACCCAGTACTTC
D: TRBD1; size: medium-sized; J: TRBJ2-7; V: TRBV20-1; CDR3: CSARGQGAYEQYF; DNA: TGCAGTGCTAGGGGACAGGGGGCCTACGAGCAGTACTTC
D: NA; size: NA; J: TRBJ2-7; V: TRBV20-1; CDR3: CSARAEGYEQYF; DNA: TGCAGTGCTAGAGCCGAGGGGTACGAGCAGTACTTC
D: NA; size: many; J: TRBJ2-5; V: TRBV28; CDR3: CASGDAGEDTQYF; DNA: TGTGCCAGCGGTGATGCTGGGGAAGACACCCAGTACTTT
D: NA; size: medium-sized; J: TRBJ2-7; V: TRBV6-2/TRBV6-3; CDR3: CASGRAYEQYF; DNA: TGTGCCAGTGGGCGGGCCTACGAGCAGTACTTC
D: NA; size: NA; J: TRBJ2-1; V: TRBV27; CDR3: CASGIVTAGTDEQFF; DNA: TGTGCCAGCGGCATAGTCACGGCGGGTACGGATGAGCAGTTCTTC
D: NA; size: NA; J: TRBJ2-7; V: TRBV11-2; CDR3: CASSPAGAGVTYEQYF; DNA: TGTGCCAGCAGCCCGGCCGGTGCAGGAGTCACCTACGAGCAGTACTTC
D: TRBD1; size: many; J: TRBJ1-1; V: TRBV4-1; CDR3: CASSLGTGGLNTEAFF; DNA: TGCGCCAGCAGCCTCGGGACAGGGGGACTGAACACTGAAGCTTTCTTT
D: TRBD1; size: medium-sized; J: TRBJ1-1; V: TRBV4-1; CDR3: CASSSQTGLQNTEAFF; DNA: TGCGCCAGCAGCTCCCAGACAGGGCTCCAGAACACTGAAGCTTTCTTT
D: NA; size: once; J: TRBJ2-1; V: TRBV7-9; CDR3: CASSLVGSLYSAQFF; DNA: TGTGCCAGCAGCTTAGTAGGGTCCCTGTACAGTGCGCAGTTCTTC
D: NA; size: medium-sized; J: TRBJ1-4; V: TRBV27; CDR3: CASSFQGGEKLFF; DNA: TGTGCCAGCAGTTTTCAGGGTGGGGAAAAACTGTTTTTT
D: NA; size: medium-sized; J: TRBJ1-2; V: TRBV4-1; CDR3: CASSQEPDTNYGYTF; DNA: TGCGCCAGCAGCCAAGAGCCGGATACTAACTATGGCTACACCTTC
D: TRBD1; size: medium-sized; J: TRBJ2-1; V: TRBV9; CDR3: CASSPRTGSSSYNEQFF; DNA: TGTGCCAGCAGCCCCCGGACAGGATCCTCCTCCTACAATGAGCAGTTCTTC
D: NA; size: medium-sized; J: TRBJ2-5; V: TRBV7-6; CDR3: CASSLGASQETQYF; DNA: TGTGCCAGCAGCTTAGGAGCGAGCCAAGAGACCCAGTACTTC
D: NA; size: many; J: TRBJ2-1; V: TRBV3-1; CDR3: CASSLGVSYNEQFF; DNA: TGTGCCAGCAGCCTGGGAGTATCCTACAATGAGCAGTTCTTC
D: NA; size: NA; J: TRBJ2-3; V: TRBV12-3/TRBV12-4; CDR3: CASSLVTLSADTQYF; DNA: TGTGCCAGCAGTTTAGTAACCCTCTCCGCAGATACGCAGTATTTT
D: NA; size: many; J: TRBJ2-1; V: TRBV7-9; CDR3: CASSLWVRGSYNEQFF; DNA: TGTGCCAGCAGCTTATGGGTCAGGGGCTCCTACAATGAGCAGTTCTTC
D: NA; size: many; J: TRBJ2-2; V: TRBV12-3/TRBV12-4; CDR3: CASRSGASSTGELFF; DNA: TGTGCCAGCCGGTCGGGGGCGTCTAGCACCGGGGAGCTGTTTTTT
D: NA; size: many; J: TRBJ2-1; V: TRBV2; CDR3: CASSGLNEQFF; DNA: TGTGCCAGCAGTGGGTTAAATGAGCAGTTCTTC
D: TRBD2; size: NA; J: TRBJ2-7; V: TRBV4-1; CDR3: CASRQEAGGFGEQYF; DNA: TGCGCCAGCCGCCAAGAAGCGGGAGGGTTTGGGGAGCAGTACTTC
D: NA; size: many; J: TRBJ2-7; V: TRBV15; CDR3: CATSREGISYEQYF; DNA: TGTGCCACCAGCAGAGAGGGAATCTCCTACGAGCAGTACTTC
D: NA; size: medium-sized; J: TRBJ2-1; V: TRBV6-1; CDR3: CASILGRSSYNEQFF; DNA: TGTGCCAGCATTCTCGGAAGGTCCTCCTACAATGAGCAGTTCTTC
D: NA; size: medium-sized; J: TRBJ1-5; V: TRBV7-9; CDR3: CASSLGHSNQPQHF; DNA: TGTGCCAGCAGCCTAGGACACTCCAATCAGCCCCAGCATTTT
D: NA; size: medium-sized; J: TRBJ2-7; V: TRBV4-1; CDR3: CASSQLTGGVPYEQYF; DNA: TGCGCCAGCAGCCAGCTGACAGGAGGGGTTCCCTACGAGCAGTACTTC
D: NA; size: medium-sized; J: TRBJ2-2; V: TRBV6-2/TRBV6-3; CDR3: CASTNEQGIITGELFF; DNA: TGTGCCAGCACAAACGAGCAGGGGATAATTACCGGGGAGCTGTTTTTT
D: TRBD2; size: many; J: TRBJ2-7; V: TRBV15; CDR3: CATSRDRGGSPYEQYF; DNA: TGTGCCACCAGCAGAGATCGGGGGGGAAGCCCTTACGAGCAGTACTTC